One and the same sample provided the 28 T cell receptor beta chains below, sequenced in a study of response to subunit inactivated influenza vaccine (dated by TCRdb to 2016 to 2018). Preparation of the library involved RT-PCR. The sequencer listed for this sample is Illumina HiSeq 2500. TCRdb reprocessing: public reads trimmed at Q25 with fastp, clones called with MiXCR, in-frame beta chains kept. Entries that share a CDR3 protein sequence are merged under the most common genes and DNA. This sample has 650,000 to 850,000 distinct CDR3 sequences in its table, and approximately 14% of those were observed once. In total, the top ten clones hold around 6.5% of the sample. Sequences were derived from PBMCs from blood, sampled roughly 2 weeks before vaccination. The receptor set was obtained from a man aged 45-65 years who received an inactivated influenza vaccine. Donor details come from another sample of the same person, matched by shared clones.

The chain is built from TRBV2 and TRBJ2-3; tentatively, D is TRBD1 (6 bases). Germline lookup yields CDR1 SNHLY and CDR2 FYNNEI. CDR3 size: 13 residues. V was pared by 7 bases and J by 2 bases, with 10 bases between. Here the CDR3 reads CASTAGDTDTQYF. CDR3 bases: TGTGCCAGCACGGCAGGGGACACAGATACGCAGTATTTT.

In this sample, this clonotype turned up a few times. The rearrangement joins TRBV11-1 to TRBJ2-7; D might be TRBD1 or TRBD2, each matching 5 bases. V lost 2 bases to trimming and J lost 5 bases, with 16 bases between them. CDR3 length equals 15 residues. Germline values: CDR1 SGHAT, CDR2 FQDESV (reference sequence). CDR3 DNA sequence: TGTGCCAGCAGCTTACACAGAGGGGCTGGAAACGAGCAGTACTTC. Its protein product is CASSLHRGAGNEQYF.

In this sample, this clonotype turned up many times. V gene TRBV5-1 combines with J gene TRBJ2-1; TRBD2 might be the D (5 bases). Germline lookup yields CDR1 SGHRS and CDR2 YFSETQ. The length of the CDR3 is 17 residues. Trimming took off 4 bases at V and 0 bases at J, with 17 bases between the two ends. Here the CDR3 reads CASSDLWGGSSYNEQFF. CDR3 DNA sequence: TGCGCCAGCAGCGACCTGTGGGGTGGGAGCTCCTACAATGAGCAGTTCTTC.

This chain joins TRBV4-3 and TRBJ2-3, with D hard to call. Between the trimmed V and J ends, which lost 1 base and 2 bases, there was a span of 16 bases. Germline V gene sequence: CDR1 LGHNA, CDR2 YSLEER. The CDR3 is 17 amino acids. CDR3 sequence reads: CASSQGSRRSPTDTQYF. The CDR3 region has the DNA TGCGCCAGCAGCCAAGGGTCTAGGCGGAGCCCCACAGATACGCAGTATTTT.

The CDR3 DNA follows: TGTGCCATCAGCCCCGGACTCGAGCAGTACTTC. Its translation is CAISPGLEQYF. V and J are TRBV10-3 and TRBJ2-7, with D perhaps matching TRBD2 (5 bases). V shed 6 bases and J shed 6 bases, with 9 bases lying between them. CDR1 ENHRY and CDR2 SYGVKD come from the germline V gene. The CDR3 covers 11 residues.

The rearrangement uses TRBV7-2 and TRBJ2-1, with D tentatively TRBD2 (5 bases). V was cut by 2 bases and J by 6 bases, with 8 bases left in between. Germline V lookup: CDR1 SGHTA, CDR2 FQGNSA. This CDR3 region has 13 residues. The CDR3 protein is CASSLLAINEQFF. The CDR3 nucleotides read TGTGCCAGCAGCTTACTAGCAATCAATGAGCAGTTCTTC.

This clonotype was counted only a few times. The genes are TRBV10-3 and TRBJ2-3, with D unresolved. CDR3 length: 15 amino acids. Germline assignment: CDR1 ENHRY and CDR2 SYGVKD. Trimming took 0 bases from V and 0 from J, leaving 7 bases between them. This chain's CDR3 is CAISESTRSTDTQYF. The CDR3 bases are TGTGCCATCAGTGAGTCGACACGAAGCACAGATACGCAGTATTTT.

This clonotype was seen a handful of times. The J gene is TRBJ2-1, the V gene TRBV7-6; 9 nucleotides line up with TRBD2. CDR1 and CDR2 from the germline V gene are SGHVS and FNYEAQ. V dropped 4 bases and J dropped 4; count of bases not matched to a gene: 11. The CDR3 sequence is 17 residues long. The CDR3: CASSSLLASGKYNEQFF. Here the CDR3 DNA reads TGTGCCAGCAGCTCCCTCCTGGCTAGCGGGAAGTACAATGAGCAGTTCTTC.

CDR3 sequence: CASSQDFGGGTGATNEKLFF. As DNA, the CDR3 is TGCGCCAGCAGCCAAGATTTCGGTGGCGGGACAGGGGCAACTAATGAAAAACTGTTTTTT. The chain is built from TRBV4-3 and TRBJ1-4; TRBD1 aligns across 10 bases. The trim removed 0 bases at V and 0 bases at J, leaving 10 bases unmatched. Germline CDR1 and CDR2: LGHNA and YSLEER. This CDR3 contains 20 residues.

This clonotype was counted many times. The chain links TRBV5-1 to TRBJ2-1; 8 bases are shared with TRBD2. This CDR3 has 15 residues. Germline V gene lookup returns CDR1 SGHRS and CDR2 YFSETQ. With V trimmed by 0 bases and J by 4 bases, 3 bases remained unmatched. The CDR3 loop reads CASSLGLARYNEQFF. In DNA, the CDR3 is TGCGCCAGCAGCTTGGGACTAGCGAGGTACAATGAGCAGTTCTTC. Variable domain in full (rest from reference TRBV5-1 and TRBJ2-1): KAGVTQTPRYLIKTRGQQVTLSCSPISGHRSVSWYQQTPGQGLQFLFEYFSETQRNKGNFPGRFSGRQFSNSRSEMNVSTLELGDSALYLCASSLGLARYNEQFFGPGTRLTVL.

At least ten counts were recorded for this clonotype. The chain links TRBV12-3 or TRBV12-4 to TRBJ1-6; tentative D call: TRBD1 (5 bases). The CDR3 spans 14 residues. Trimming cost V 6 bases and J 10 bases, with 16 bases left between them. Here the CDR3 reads CASSPGTIGSPLHF. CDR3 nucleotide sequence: TGTGCCAGCAGCCCCGGGACCATAGGGTCACCCCTCCACTTT.

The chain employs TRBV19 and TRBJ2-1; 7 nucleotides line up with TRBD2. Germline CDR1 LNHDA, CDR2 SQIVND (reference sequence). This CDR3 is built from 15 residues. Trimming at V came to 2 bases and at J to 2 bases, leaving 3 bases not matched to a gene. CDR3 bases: TGTGCCAGTAGTATACTAGCGGTCACCTACAATGAGCAGTTCTTC. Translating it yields CASSILAVTYNEQFF.

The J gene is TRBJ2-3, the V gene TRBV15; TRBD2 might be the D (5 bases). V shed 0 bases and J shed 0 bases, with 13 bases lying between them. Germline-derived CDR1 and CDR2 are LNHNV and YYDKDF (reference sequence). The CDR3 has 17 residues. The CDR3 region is CATSRDLEGPSTDTQYF. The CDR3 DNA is TGTGCCACCAGCAGAGATCTCGAGGGCCCCAGCACAGATACGCAGTATTTT.

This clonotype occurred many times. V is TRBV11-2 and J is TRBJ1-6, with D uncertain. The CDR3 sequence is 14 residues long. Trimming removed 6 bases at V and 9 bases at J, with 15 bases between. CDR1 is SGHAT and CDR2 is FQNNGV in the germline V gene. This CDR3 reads CASRLLRTGSPLHF. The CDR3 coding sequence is TGTGCCAGCAGACTCCTGCGGACGGGTTCACCCCTCCACTTT.

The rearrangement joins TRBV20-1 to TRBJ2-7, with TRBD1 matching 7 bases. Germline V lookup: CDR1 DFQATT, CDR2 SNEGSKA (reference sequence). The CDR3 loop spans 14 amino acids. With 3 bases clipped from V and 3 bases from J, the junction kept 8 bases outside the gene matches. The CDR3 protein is CSARVPGQLYEQYF. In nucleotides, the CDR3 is TGCAGTGCTAGGGTGCCGGGACAGCTCTACGAGCAGTACTTC.

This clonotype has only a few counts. The CDR3 is CASRRAGTGGDETQYF. The CDR3, as DNA: TGCGCCAGCAGGCGAGCCGGGACAGGGGGCGACGAGACCCAGTACTTC. The rearrangement uses TRBV5-1 and TRBJ2-5; TRBD1 aligns across 12 bases. With V trimmed by 5 bases and J by 5 bases, 10 bases remained unmatched. The V gene's germline CDR1 is SGHRS and CDR2 YFSETQ. CDR3 size: 16 residues. The variable domain in full, with the rest retrieved from reference TRBV5-1 and TRBJ2-5, is KAGVTQTPRYLIKTRGQQVTLSCSPISGHRSVSWYQQTPGQGLQFLFEYFSETQRNKGNFPGRFSGRQFSNSRSEMNVSTLELGDSALYLCASRRAGTGGDETQYFGPGTRLLVL.

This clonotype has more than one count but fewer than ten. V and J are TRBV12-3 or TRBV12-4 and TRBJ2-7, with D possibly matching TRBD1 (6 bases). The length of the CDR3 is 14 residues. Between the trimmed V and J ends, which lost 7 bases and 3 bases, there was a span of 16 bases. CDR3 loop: CASTGGGANYEQYF. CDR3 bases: TGTGCCAGCACTGGTGGGGGCGCAAACTACGAGCAGTACTTC.

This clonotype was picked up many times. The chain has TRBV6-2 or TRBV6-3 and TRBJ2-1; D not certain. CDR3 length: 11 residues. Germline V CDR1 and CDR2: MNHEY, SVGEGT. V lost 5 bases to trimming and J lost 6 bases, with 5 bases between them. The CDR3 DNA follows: TGTGCCAGCAGTGACGTCAATGAGCAGTTCTTC. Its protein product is CASSDVNEQFF.

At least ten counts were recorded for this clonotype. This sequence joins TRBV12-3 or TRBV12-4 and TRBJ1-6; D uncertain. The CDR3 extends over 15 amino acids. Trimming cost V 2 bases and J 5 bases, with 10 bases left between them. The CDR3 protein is CASSLSNRNNSPLHF. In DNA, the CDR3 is TGTGCCAGCAGTTTATCCAACAGAAATAATTCACCCCTCCACTTT.

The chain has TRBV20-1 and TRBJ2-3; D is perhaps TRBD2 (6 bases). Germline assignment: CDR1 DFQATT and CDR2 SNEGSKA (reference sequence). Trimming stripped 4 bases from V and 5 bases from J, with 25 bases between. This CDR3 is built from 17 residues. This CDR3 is CSATPYERAGFGDTQYF. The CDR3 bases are TGCAGTGCTACACCCTATGAGCGGGCAGGTTTTGGAGATACGCAGTATTTT.

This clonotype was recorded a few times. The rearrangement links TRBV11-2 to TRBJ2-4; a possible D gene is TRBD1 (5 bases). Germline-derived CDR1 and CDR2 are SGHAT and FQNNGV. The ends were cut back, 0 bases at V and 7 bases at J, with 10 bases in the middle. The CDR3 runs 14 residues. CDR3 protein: CASSLERGWNIQYF. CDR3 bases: TGTGCCAGCAGCTTAGAAAGGGGTTGGAACATTCAGTACTTC.

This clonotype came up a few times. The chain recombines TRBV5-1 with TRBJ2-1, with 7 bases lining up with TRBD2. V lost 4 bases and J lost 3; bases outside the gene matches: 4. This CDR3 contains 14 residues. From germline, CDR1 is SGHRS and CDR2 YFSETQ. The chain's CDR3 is CASSAGRDYNEQFF. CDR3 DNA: TGCGCCAGCAGCGCGGGGAGGGACTACAATGAGCAGTTCTTC.

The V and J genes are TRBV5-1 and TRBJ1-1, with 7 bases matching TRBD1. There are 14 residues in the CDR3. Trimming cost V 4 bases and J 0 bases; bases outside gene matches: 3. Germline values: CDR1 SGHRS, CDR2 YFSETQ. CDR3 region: CASSKQGLNTEAFF. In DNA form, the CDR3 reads TGCGCCAGCAGCAAACAGGGGCTGAACACTGAAGCTTTCTTT.

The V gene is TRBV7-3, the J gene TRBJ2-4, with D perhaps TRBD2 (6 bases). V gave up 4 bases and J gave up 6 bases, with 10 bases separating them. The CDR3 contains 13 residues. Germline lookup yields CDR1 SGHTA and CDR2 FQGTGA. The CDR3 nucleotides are TGTGCCAGCAGCTCCGGGACTGGAAACATTCAGTACTTC. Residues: CASSSGTGNIQYF.

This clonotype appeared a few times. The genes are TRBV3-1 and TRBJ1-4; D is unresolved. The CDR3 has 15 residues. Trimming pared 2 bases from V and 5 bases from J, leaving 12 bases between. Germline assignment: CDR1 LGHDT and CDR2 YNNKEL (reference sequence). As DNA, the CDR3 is TGTGCCAGCAGCCAATGGGAACAGCAGAATGAAAAACTGTTTTTT. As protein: CASSQWEQQNEKLFF.

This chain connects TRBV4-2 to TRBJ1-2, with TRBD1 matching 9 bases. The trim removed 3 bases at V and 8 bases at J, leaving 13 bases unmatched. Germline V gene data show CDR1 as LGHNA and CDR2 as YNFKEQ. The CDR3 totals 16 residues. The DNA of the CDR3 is TGTGCCAGCAGCCACGCCCCCGGACAGGGGATGGGAGGCTACACCTTC. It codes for CASSHAPGQGMGGYTF.

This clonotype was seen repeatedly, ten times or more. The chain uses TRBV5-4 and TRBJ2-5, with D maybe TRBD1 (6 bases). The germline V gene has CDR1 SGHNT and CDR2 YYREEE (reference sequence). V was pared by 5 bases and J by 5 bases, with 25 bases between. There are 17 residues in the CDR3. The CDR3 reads CASRSGYGVYQGETQYF. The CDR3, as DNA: TGTGCCAGCAGATCGGGGTACGGGGTCTACCAGGGGGAGACCCAGTACTTC.

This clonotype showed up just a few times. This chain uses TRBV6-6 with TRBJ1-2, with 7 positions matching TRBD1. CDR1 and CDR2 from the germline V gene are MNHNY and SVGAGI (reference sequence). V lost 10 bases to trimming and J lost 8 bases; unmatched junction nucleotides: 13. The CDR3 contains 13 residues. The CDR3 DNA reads TGTGCCACCGCTACAGGGGATGATATCGGCTACACCTTC. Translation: CATATGDDIGYTF.